This TCR beta chain originates from a study of response to subunit inactivated influenza vaccine listed by TCRdb under 2018. As for the study more broadly: To follow how T cells responded to a trivalent subunit inactivated influenza vaccine, the researchers relied on deep quantitative profiling of the T cell receptor repertoire.

Library creation used RT-PCR. TCRdb names Illumina HiSeq 2500 as the instrument used. Starting from the raw public reads, TCRdb applied fastp trimming at Q25, assembled clones with MiXCR and retained in-frame beta chains. Rows merge per CDR3 protein into single entries with the most common DNA and genes. For this sample there are roughly 620,000 distinct CDR3 sequences; approximately 11% appear just once. The biggest ten clones account for approximately 11% of the sample. Broader findings and caveats from the paper: According to the authors, only a limited number of new T cells may be recruited by each seasonal influenza vaccination.

Regarding this clonotype: The antigen it binds to is not known. Per-nucleotide qualities are absent, and no much larger clonotype sits a single base away.

The CDR3 sequence holds 14 residues, the cysteine and phenylalanine included. Solely the CDR3 DNA is kept, with 42 bases framed from the first base. Trimming takes 6 bases off V and 7 bases off J; junction bases not matched to a gene: 7. Per the germline V gene, SQVTM is the CDR1 and ANQGSEA is the CDR2. The same data also went into a second study, on T cells expressing NK-cell markers. As noted in the second study: 5'RACE template switching, by which a universal primer site and unique molecular identifiers were added, was used to make TCR beta cDNA libraries. In sorted CD3+CD56+NKG2C+, CD3+CD56+NKG2C- and CD3+CD56-NKG2C+ T-cell subsets from several donors, TCR beta-chain repertoires were profiled. Among the eight sequenced donors, only one was HCMV-seronegative, while the other seven were HCMV-seropositive. To restrict sorting to alphabetaTCR-expressing T cells, an anti-gammadeltaTCR antibody was added in several experiments. In several donors, the dominant CD3+CD56+NKG2C+ clonotypes were found to rank among the top 10 CD8+ clonotypes and to make up about 1.0-7.0% of CD8+ T cells. Those dominant clonotypes were again the most abundant among CD3+CD56-NKG2C+ cells in a handful of donors, at roughly 25-65%. Whether the expanded NKG2C-expressing T cell clones were specific for HCMV antigens remained unclear. Randomly selected healthy volunteers, three men and five women, were used as the eight sequenced donors. HCMV-specific IgG was detected in serum with a commercial ELISA kit to determine HCMV serostatus. Peripheral blood mononuclear cells were isolated from blood by Ficoll density gradient centrifugation. For six donors, unsorted PBMC were also used to sequence bulk peripheral blood T-cell repertoires. cDNA synthesis was primed from the TCR beta constant segment, followed by two successive PCR amplification steps. Libraries were sequenced as 2 x 150 bp reads on Illumina HiSeq 2000/2500, MiSeq or NextSeq. MIGEC was used to demultiplex reads and group reads by UMI, and MiTCR was used to assemble and quantify clonotypes. To exclude erroneous sequences, only TCR cDNA sequences supported by at least two reads were retained. The tcR package was used for downstream repertoire analysis, and clonotypes were matched between fractions using CDR3 nucleotide sequence together with V segment. Antigen specificity was annotated against VDJdb with VDJmatch, allowing one amino acid substitution in CDR3.

The TCR sequence derives from a man aged 50 or older who received an inactivated influenza vaccine. Donor details come from another sample of the same person, matched by shared clones. This sample comprised PBMCs from blood, obtained on the day of vaccination. The sequence is built from TRBV29-1 and TRBJ2-1, with 12 junctional bases fitting TRBD2. The CDR3 region has the sequence CSVPSGRAQNEQFF. The DNA sequence reads TGCAGCGTACCTAGCGGGAGGGCCCAAAATGAGCAGTTCTTC.